This T cell receptor beta chain was recovered during a study of blood T cell repertoires in COVID-19. Original handling: Estimation of nucleated cell counts relied on the amplification of reference gene primers. Sequenced by immunoSEQ multiplex PCR; TCRdb stores in-frame clones only, minus some. The V and J calls and the clone size are those of that table, but D and trimming were determined from the DNA. The sample contains 130,000 or so clones, roughly 80% of which appear only once. Germline V gene lookup returns CDR1 LNHDA and CDR2 SQIVND (reference sequence). This CDR3 spans 13 amino acids. J was trimmed by 6 bases and V by 8 bases; bases with no gene match: 3.

The clonotype comes from a woman aged 80 or older with acute or convalescent COVID-19. Sample: peripheral blood. This chain connects TRBV19 to TRBJ2-1, with TRBD1 matching 11 bases. CDR3 DNA sequence: TGTGCCAGTGGAGGGACAGGGGGCAATGAGCAGTTCTTC. This encodes CASGGTGGNEQFF.